What follows is one TCR beta chain and its context. Its antigen is undetermined. Its ends do not fully match the called genes, so a read error is possible. Peripheral blood genomic DNA, not sorted cells or RNA, was the template. The data belong to a study of T cell repertoires in aging, cancer and after chemotherapy. The study's findings and limits: Untreated cancer patients had significantly lower blood TCR diversity than age-matched healthy donors. The repertoire data cannot show anything about immunological memory following chemotherapy.

This CDR3 has 13 amino acids. CDR1 is WNHNN and CDR2 is SYGVQD in the germline V gene (reference sequence). TRB rearrangements spanning V, D and J were amplified using mixed TRB-A/B primers. TCRdb reprocessed the multiplex PCR reads with MiXCR, giving one entry per CDR3 protein. The sample records 9,500 to 11,000 distinct CDR3 sequences, 25% to 30% being singletons. What was sequenced was blood. The chain combines TRBV10-1 with TRBJ2-7, with D perhaps matching TRBD1 or TRBD2 (5 bases each). This TCR came from a human donor in good health. The CDR3 reads CVSSEWGNYEQYF. CDR3 in DNA: TGCGTCAGCAGTGAGTGGGGGAACTACGAGCAGTACTTC.